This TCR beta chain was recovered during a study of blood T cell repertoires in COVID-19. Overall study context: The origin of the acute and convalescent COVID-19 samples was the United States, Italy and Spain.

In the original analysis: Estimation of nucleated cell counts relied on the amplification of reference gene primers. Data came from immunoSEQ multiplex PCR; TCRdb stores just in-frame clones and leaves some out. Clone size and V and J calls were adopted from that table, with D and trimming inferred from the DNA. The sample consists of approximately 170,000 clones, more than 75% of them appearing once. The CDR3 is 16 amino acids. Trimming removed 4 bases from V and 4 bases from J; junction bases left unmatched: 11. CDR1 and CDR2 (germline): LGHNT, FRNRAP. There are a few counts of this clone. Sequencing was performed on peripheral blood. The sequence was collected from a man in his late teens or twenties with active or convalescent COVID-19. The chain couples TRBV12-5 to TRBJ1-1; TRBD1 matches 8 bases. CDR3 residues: CASGSTTGERGTEAFF. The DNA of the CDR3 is TGTGCTAGTGGTTCGACGACAGGGGAGAGGGGCACTGAAGCTTTCTTT.